What follows describes a single TCR beta chain. Its matching antigen is unknown. Germline-derived CDR1 and CDR2 are SGHVS and FQNEAQ. The junction had 13 bases not matched to a gene; V was cut back by 2 bases and J by 9 bases. This CDR3 comprises 17 residues. TCRdb fed the 5' RACE reads into MiXCR, producing one record per CDR3 protein. In the table there are roughly 42,000 distinct CDR3 sequences, about 7.3% of which are singletons. This sample is drawn from a study of T-cell memory formation after mild COVID-19. Overall study results and limits: CD4/CD8 balance characterized clones contracting day 15 to 85, and CD4+ skew characterized later expanders. Several responding clones turned up in pre-infection memory, indicating that cross-reactive memory may have taken part. Researchers report contracting CD4+ clones mostly in CM and EM, with CD8+ clones in EMRA.

Input material: PBMCs or a T cell subset sorted from them (not recorded which). The chain uses TRBV7-8 and TRBJ2-1, with TRBD1 matching over 10 bases. This TCR was sampled from a man aged 18 to 35 who had mild COVID-19 (a few samples of this study predate the infection). Cell type and time point are not known. The CDR3 DNA follows: TGTGCCAGCAGCTTACCTAGGGGGACAGGGGATAACACTGAGCAGTTCTTC. This translates into CASSLPRGTGDNTEQFF.